Below are 18 T cell receptor beta chains sequenced from a single sample in a study of cytomegalovirus exposure and HLA in healthy donors. Measured with immunoSEQ multiplex PCR; TCRdb has only the in-frame clones, and not every one. The sample includes 65,000 to 75,000 clones, 96% of them seen just once. The sequencing input was PBMCs. The receptors were sampled from a woman between 18 and 29 years old in good health and CMV-seropositive.

V usage is TRBV6-1 and J usage is TRBJ2-2; D remains unclear. V was cut by 7 bases and J by 7 bases, with 19 bases left in between. Germline CDR1 is MNHNS and CDR2 is SASEGT. The CDR3 consists of 15 residues. The CDR3 loop reads CASNPIPSSGGELFF. CDR3 nucleotide sequence: TGTGCCAGCAACCCTATCCCCTCCTCCGGCGGGGAGCTGTTTTTT.

Here the CDR3 reads CSDGGIMNTEAFF. The CDR3 DNA sequence: TGCAGCGATGGGGGGATCATGAACACTGAAGCTTTCTTT. This sequence joins TRBV29-1 and TRBJ1-1; the D gene is possibly TRBD1 (5 bases). Germline CDR1 and CDR2: SQVTM and ANQGSEA. V shed 7 bases and J shed 0 bases, with 12 bases lying between them. The CDR3 consists of 13 residues.

The V gene is TRBV6-1, the J gene TRBJ2-4; 7 bases are a match to TRBD1. This CDR3 has 15 residues. V lost 5 bases, J lost 4 bases, and 8 bases stayed unmatched. Germline CDR1 MNHNS, CDR2 SASEGT. In DNA, the CDR3 is TGTGCCAGCAGTCCAAGGGCGACAGGGAAAAACATTCAGTACTTC. Its protein product is CASSPRATGKNIQYF.

The chain combines TRBV30 with TRBJ1-1; D uncertain. The CDR3 is made up of 13 amino acids. Germline CDR1 reads GTSNPN; CDR2 reads SVGIG (reference sequence). V was clipped by 0 bases and J by 3 bases, with 8 bases between them. The chain's CDR3 is CAWSVAGYTEAFF. The CDR3 DNA is TGTGCCTGGAGTGTCGCCGGTTACACTGAAGCTTTCTTT.

The rearrangement links TRBV18 to TRBJ2-6; maybe TRBD1 (6 bases). Per the germline V gene, CDR1 is KGHSH and CDR2 is LQKENI. V gave up 5 bases and J gave up 4 bases, with 12 bases separating them. CDR3 length: 15 amino acids. CDR3 coding DNA: TGTGCCAGCTCAGAAACAGGGCAAGGGGCCAACGTCCTGACTTTC. This codes for CASSETGQGANVLTF.

V gene TRBV9 combines with J gene TRBJ2-3, with D uncertain. The CDR3 length is 15 residues. Germline V gene data show CDR1 as SGDLS and CDR2 as YYNGEE. V was cut by 3 bases and J by 2 bases, with 13 bases left in between. The CDR3 region has the DNA TGTGCCAGCAGCGGCGAGCTCTACGCCACAGATACGCAGTATTTT. Protein sequence: CASSGELYATDTQYF.

About this clone: Other DNA sequences from this sample encode an identical CDR3 as well. The rearrangement joins TRBV30 to TRBJ2-5; no firm D call. This CDR3 is built from 11 residues. The germline V gene has CDR1 GTSNPN and CDR2 SVGIG (reference sequence). Trimming pared 4 bases from V and 4 bases from J, leaving 7 bases between. CDR3 in amino acids: CAWTGRETQYF. In DNA form, the CDR3 reads TGTGCCTGGACTGGTAGAGAGACCCAGTACTTC.

The V call is TRBV7-9, the J call TRBJ2-5, with 11 bases aligning to TRBD1. V dropped 5 bases and J dropped 4; count of bases not matched to a gene: 6. Per germline, CDR1 SEHNR and CDR2 FQNEAQ (reference sequence). The CDR3 spans 15 residues. CDR3 nucleotides: TGTGCCAGCAGCACGGACAGGGGGCCGGGAGAGACCCAGTACTTC. Its translation: CASSTDRGPGETQYF.

The sample holds one count of this clone. The chain employs TRBV18 and TRBJ2-3; a possible D gene is TRBD2 (6 bases). Germline V gene lookup returns CDR1 KGHSH and CDR2 LQKENI. V dropped 5 bases and J dropped 6 bases, with 27 bases sitting between them. The CDR3 contains 18 residues. CDR3 sequence: CASSRGGRGVGLGDTQYF. The CDR3 nucleotides are TGTGCCAGCTCAAGAGGAGGGCGAGGGGTTGGCCTGGGGGATACGCAGTATTTT.

The sample holds one count of this clone. The chain is built from TRBV2 and TRBJ1-2; D is ambiguous. V was cut by 7 bases and J by 2 bases, with 11 bases left in between. The CDR3 loop spans 13 amino acids. The germline V gene encodes CDR1 SNHLY and CDR2 FYNNEI. The CDR3, as DNA: TGTGCCAGCACCGGGAGGTCCAACTATGGCTACACCTTC. Amino acid sequence: CASTGRSNYGYTF.

J is TRBJ2-5 and V is TRBV7-2; D call uncertain. Trimming stripped 1 base from V and 1 base from J, with 7 bases between. CDR1 SGHTA and CDR2 FQGNSA come from the germline V gene. The CDR3 totals 14 residues. The CDR3 DNA reads TGTGCCAGCAGCTTAGAGCGTCTCCAAGAGACCCAGTACTTC. Translated: CASSLERLQETQYF.

The chain has TRBV4-2 and TRBJ2-7, with 9 positions matching TRBD2. The CDR3 is made up of 15 amino acids. Unmatched junction bases numbered 1, after V lost 1 base and J lost 0 bases. The germline gives CDR1 LGHNA, CDR2 YNFKEQ. The CDR3 DNA sequence: TGTGCCAGCAGCCAAGGACTAGCGGACTCCTACGAGCAGTACTTC. Protein: CASSQGLADSYEQYF.

The gene calls are TRBV12-5 and TRBJ1-5; 7 positions match TRBD1. Germline-derived CDR1 and CDR2 are LGHNT and FRNRAP. The trim removed 4 bases at V and 9 bases at J, leaving 9 bases unmatched. This CDR3 comprises 14 residues. Here the CDR3 reads CASGSGQVVGPQHF. DNA of the CDR3: TGTGCTAGTGGTTCTGGACAGGTGGTAGGGCCCCAGCATTTT.

CDR3 sequence (DNA): TGTGCCAGCAGCTCGTCCGTCTCTGGAAACACCATATATTTT. Translation gives CASSSSVSGNTIYF. The chain carries TRBV7-2 and TRBJ1-3, with D uncertain. Germline V CDR1 and CDR2: SGHTA, FQGNSA. Trimming shortened V by 4 bases and J by 0 bases, and 7 bases separated the two germline ends. CDR3 size: 14 residues. Complete variable domain (other parts from reference TRBV7-2 and TRBJ1-3): GAGVSQSPSNKVTEKGKDVELRCDPISGHTALYWYRQSLGQGLEFLIYFQGNSAPDKSGLPSDRFSAERTGGSVSTLTIQRTQQEDSAVYLCASSSSVSGNTIYFGEGSWLTVV.

On this clone itself: Relative to the germline gene, one junction end is altered; a read error may explain this. This rearrangement joins TRBV4-2 to TRBJ2-1, with 9 bases matching TRBD2. CDR3 length equals 16 residues. Germline V gene sequence: CDR1 LGHNA, CDR2 YNFKEQ. In DNA form, the CDR3 reads TGTGCCAGCAGCCAAGAGGAGACTAGCGGCTACAATGGGCAGTTCTTC. Its protein product is CASSQEETSGYNGQFF.

The V call is TRBV11-2, the J call TRBJ2-5, with 9 bases lining up with TRBD1. This CDR3 region has 16 residues. The V gene end was trimmed by 1 base and the J gene end by 0 bases; junction bases not matched to a gene: 3. Germline CDR1 reads SGHAT; CDR2 reads FQNNGV. CDR3 sequence: CASSLATGGNQETQYF. The CDR3 DNA follows: TGTGCCAGCAGCTTAGCCACAGGGGGCAACCAAGAGACCCAGTACTTC.

The chain is built from TRBV5-4 and TRBJ2-7; a possible D gene is TRBD2 (6 bases). This CDR3 region has 16 residues. CDR1 is SGHNT and CDR2 is YYREEE in the germline V gene (reference sequence). V was trimmed by 3 bases and J by 4 bases, leaving 20 bases between them. Here the CDR3 reads CASSSGDLSSAYEQYF. CDR3 nucleotide sequence: TGTGCCAGCAGCTCGGGGGATCTCTCTAGCGCGTACGAGCAGTACTTC.

The chain uses TRBV12-5 and TRBJ1-2; possible D gene TRBD1, 6 bases. Germline values: CDR1 LGHNT, CDR2 FRNRAP. The CDR3 runs 14 residues. V lost 6 bases and J 6 bases, leaving 17 bases between the germline ends. CDR3 coding DNA: TGTGCTAGTGGAGCTCCCTCCAGGGGCAATGGCTACACCTTC. Its protein is CASGAPSRGNGYTF.